This is a list of T cell receptor beta chains from one sample in a study of blood T cell repertoires in COVID-19. Assay used: immunoSEQ multiplex PCR; TCRdb lists only in-frame clones, some missing. Of 200,000 to 250,000 clones listed, over 70% are singletons. Material: peripheral blood. These receptor sequences come from a woman aged 70-85 years with acute or convalescent COVID-19. Each CDR3 is given without its conserved first and last residue. Each record gives: J gene, D gene, V gene, CDR3 protein. The D gene is left open where the match is weak.

TRBJ2-5 | NA | TRBV19 | ASGGTVQETQY
TRBJ2-7 | NA | TRBV6-2/TRBV6-3 | ASSYASSFAHEQY
TRBJ2-5 | TRBD1 | TRBV5-1 | AIDRSPLQDTTGDQETQY
TRBJ2-1 | TRBD2 | TRBV7-2 | ASSFRARREGEQF
TRBJ1-5 | NA | TRBV24-1 | ATSDPQGPQH
TRBJ1-6 | TRBD1 | TRBV19 | ASSDSGGWDSPLH
TRBJ2-1 | TRBD2 | TRBV5-1 | ASSTGLAGGYNEQF
TRBJ1-1 | NA | TRBV12-3/TRBV12-4 | ASTYIQVARPF
TRBJ2-1 | NA | TRBV3-1/TRBV3-2 | ASSQDPGLAGNEQF
TRBJ2-2 | TRBD1 | TRBV27 | ASGDRGKAGELF
TRBJ2-2 | TRBD1 | TRBV10-3 | AISEGRDRNTGELF
TRBJ1-1 | TRBD1 | TRBV24-1 | ATSMGQGNTEAF
TRBJ2-5 | TRBD1 | TRBV5-1 | ASSLGTGRQETQY
TRBJ2-1 | TRBD2 | TRBV6-6 | ASRDSGGNNEQF
TRBJ2-7 | TRBD2 | TRBV7-2 | ASSFNSGGSYEQY
TRBJ1-1 | TRBD1 | TRBV19 | ASSPATGRYTEAF
TRBJ1-1 | NA | TRBV6-5 | ASSTGLTEAF
TRBJ2-7 | TRBD1 | TRBV2 | ASIVDRNPFYEQY
TRBJ2-5 | NA | TRBV2 | ASSEPAGLGGQETQY
TRBJ1-1 | TRBD1 | TRBV4-1 | ASSQAGTGGVNTEAF
TRBJ2-4 | TRBD2 | TRBV5-1 | ASSYGLAGGNIQY
TRBJ2-1 | TRBD1 | TRBV18 | ASSPGQTNNEQF
TRBJ1-1 | TRBD1 | TRBV9 | ASSPRTGNTEAF
TRBJ2-7 | NA | TRBV15 | ATSREGASIYEQY
TRBJ2-2 | TRBD1 | TRBV28 | ASSPPGQGFGGELF
TRBJ2-3 | TRBD1 | TRBV5-1 | ASSFGQGASDTQY
TRBJ1-2 | NA | TRBV19 | ASSHRANYGYT
TRBJ2-2 | NA | TRBV9 | ASSATNSPNTGELF
TRBJ1-2 | TRBD1 | TRBV10-3 | AISESMQGAPLET
TRBJ2-3 | NA | TRBV19 | ASSIVGLVPTDTQY
TRBJ2-4 | NA | TRBV4-1 | ASSQVSGGVAKNIQY
TRBJ2-1 | TRBD2 | TRBV11-2 | ASSRPRGVSVSYNEQF
TRBJ1-1 | TRBD1 | TRBV19 | ASSSQGAYTEAF
TRBJ2-3 | TRBD1 | TRBV10-1 | ASSEETGFSDTQY
TRBJ2-7 | NA | TRBV7-2 | ASSLEGLSYEQY
TRBJ2-7 | TRBD1 | TRBV6-5 | ASSRRTGQYEQY
TRBJ2-5 | TRBD1 | TRBV29-1 | SVSGDRLAGAQY
TRBJ1-1 | NA | TRBV6-6 | ASSPGGGNTEAF
TRBJ2-7 | NA | TRBV9 | ASSVGGRKSEQY
TRBJ2-1 | NA | TRBV12-3/TRBV12-4 | ASSQTPYNEQF
TRBJ2-2 | TRBD1 | TRBV19 | ASIITGQTNTGELF
TRBJ2-5 | NA | TRBV7-6 | ASSLVRGGGQETQY
TRBJ2-1 | NA | TRBV7-2 | ASREGNEQF
TRBJ2-1 | TRBD2 | TRBV6-2/TRBV6-3 | ASSWPGLGYNEQF
TRBJ1-6 | NA | TRBV2 | ASSEISQGIAPLH
TRBJ1-2 | NA | TRBV29-1 | SVESGGHGYT
TRBJ1-1 | NA | TRBV6-5 | ASSTGYGTEAF
TRBJ1-6 | NA | TRBV15 | ATSQANSPLH
TRBJ2-3 | NA | TRBV7-3 | ASSFKGADTQY
TRBJ1-3 | NA | TRBV19 | ASSVSGTQSSGNTIY
TRBJ1-2 | NA | TRBV5-1 | ASSLGRADGYT
TRBJ1-2 | NA | TRBV6-5 | ASSYSRGPYGYT